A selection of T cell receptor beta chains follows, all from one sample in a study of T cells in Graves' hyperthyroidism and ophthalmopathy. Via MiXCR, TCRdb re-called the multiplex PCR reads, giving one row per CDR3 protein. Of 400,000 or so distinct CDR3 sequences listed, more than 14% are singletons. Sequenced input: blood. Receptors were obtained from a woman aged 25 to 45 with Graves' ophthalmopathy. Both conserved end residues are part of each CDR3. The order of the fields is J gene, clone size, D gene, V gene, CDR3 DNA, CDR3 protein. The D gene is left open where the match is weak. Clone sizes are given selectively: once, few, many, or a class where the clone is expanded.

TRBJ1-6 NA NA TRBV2 TGTGCCGGCAGCCCGGGGGGTTCACCCCTCCACTTT CAGSPGGSPLHF
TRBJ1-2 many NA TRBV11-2 TGTGCCAGCAGCTTATTCTTGGCCGGACGTAACTATGGCTACACCTTC CASSLFLAGRNYGYTF
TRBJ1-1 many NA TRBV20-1 TGCAGTGCTAGAGATGGTCCGGGGATGGGCACTGAAGCTTTCTTT CSARDGPGMGTEAFF
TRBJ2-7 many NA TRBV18 TGTGCCAGCTCACCGAGGTCGGGGGACTCCTACGAGCAGTACTTC CASSPRSGDSYEQYF
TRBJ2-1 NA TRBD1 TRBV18 TGTGCCAGCTCACCAGCCGGGACAGGGAAGGGCAATGAGCAGTTCTTC CASSPAGTGKGNEQFF
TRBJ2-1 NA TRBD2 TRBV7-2 TGTGCCAGCAGCTTAGCGGCGGGGGGCTACTACAATGAGCAGTTCTTC CASSLAAGGYYNEQFF
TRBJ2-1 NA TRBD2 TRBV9 TGTGCCAGCAGCGTAGAAGTAGCGGGATACAATGAGCAGTTCTTC CASSVEVAGYNEQFF
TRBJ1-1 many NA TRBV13 TGTGCCAGCAGCTTAAGTTCGAGTACTAAAGCTTTCTTT CASSLSSSTKAFF
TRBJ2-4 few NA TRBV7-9 TGTGCCAGCGTCCCTGGCGGCCAACTAGCCAAAAACATTCAGTACTTC CASVPGGQLAKNIQYF
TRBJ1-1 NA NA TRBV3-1 TGTGCCAGCAGCCACCCCGGGACTGGGAACACTGAAGCTTTCTTT CASSHPGTGNTEAFF
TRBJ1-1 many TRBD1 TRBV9 TGTGCCAGCAGGAGTCACAGGGGAACGAACACTGAAGCTTTCTTT CASRSHRGTNTEAFF
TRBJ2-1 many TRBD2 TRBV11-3 TGTGCCAGCAGCATGGGACTAGCGGGGGACGGGGCCCATGAGCAGTTCTTC CASSMGLAGDGAHEQFF
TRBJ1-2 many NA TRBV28 TGTGCCAGCACCGCTGACAGGTTCTATGGCTACACCTTC CASTADRFYGYTF
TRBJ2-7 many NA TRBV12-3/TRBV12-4 TGTGCCAGCAGTTTACCGAATTACGAGCAGTACTTC CASSLPNYEQYF
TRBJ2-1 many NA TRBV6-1 TGTGCCACCTCTGAAGTTTGGGGCGGTCCATACAATGAGCAGTTCTTC CATSEVWGGPYNEQFF
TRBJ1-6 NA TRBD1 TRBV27 TGTGCCAGCAGTTCCGGGACAGGGGTCTTTAATTCACCCCTCCACTTT CASSSGTGVFNSPLHF
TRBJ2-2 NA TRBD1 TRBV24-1 TGTGCCACCAGTGATTTCGCGACAGGGCGCACCGGGGAGCTGTTTTTT CATSDFATGRTGELFF
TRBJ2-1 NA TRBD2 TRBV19 TGTGCCAGTAGTGGGACTAGCGCACGGGAGCAGTTCTTC CASSGTSAREQFF
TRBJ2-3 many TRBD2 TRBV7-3 TGTGCCAGCAGCAGGACTAGTGGCCCAGATACGCAGTATTTT CASSRTSGPDTQYF